These T cell receptor beta chains were read from a single sample in a study of Ad26.COV2.S vaccination and SARS-CoV-2 variants. Repertoires were generated with immunoSEQ multiplex PCR, while TCRdb's copy carries only in-frame clones and drops some. The table has around 300,000 clones, about 86% seen once. The material was peripheral blood, obtained in a trial of Ad26.COV2.S vaccine versus placebo. The receptors derive from a person aged 18-60 years who received the Ad26.COV2.S COVID-19 vaccine or a placebo. Both conserved end residues are part of each CDR3.

TRBV11-2,CASSSRTGGGSGHGYTF
TRBV9,CASSVGGGGTATNEKLFF
TRBV19,CASSRDTSGFYNEQFF
TRBV24-1,CATSDAGPIETQYF
TRBV2,CASSEARGGNQPQHF
TRBV5-6,CASSTRLGAFF
TRBV23-1,CASSRNEQFF
TRBV2,CASRLPGQGNEQYF
TRBV7-9,CASSPPGREWYGYTF
TRBV6-6,CASNPGGTGELFF
TRBV6-2/TRBV6-3,CASSYITGYEQYF
TRBV4-1,CASRRQESNYNEQFF
TRBV19,CASSMGIGANYGYTF
TRBV18,CASSDRGGTEAFF
TRBV24-1,CATSEQGNQHGGYTF
TRBV7-8,CASSSDRGHEAFF
TRBV18,CASSPGTGNEAFF
TRBV5-1,CASSLGDTPSTDTQYF
TRBV6-5,CIFSDTSEAFF
TRBV2,CASSEAVGIQPQHF
TRBV27,CASSLYYGGSGRDEQYF
TRBV19,CASSIGRDLETQYF
TRBV4-1,CASSHLYDGNYGYTF
TRBV28,CASSLIGLTNEKLFF
TRBV24-1,CATSDPGRQETQYF
TRBV30,CAWSSPGGSQHF
TRBV6-2/TRBV6-3,CASSYINDNQPQHF
TRBV28,CASSSPQGGIDGYTF
TRBV3-1/TRBV3-2,CASSQTRTSGDEQFF
TRBV3-1/TRBV3-2,CASSQDTDSYNEQFF
TRBV11-2,CASSQRGRDSFYEQYF
TRBV30,CAWSGGRVIYNEQFF
TRBV21-1,CASSAKREYMSRAFF
TRBV6-6,CASSTPGLETQYF
TRBV9,CASSPRRGRVTGELFF
TRBV19,CASARQGAAGANVLTF
TRBV5-1,CASFTGNTDTQYF
TRBV7-2,CASSPVDRLYEQYF
TRBV6-2/TRBV6-3,CASSDHGTGTYEQYF
TRBV25-1,CASSDIAGGVREKLFF
TRBV9,CASSSRQLDYEQYF
TRBV7-9,CASSPRRQGTEKLFF
TRBV5-4,CASSPTGTNYGYTF
TRBV10-3,CAISGTSGRRTDTQYF
TRBV6-6,CASSYSSGANVLTF
TRBV6-5,CASKFESGLATEAFF
TRBV5-1,CASSDGGSNQPQHF
TRBV5-1,CASSLAAGATDLLYEQYF
TRBV19,CASTPQGGALHTEAFF
TRBV19,CASSIPGQGWGTEAFF
TRBV29-1,CSVGTSRQETQYF
TRBV28,CASRGTSGSYNEQFF
TRBV10-2,CATTDREGSPLHF
TRBV9,CASSVGGSDTEAFF
TRBV11-2,CASSLDGYTNYGYTF
TRBV11-2,CASSLERAQDTQYF
TRBV9,CASSVAQRVQSEPWYGYTF
TRBV19,CASSVTAPGDYGYTF
TRBV7-2,CASSTGTSGREQFF